The 25 T cell receptor beta chains given below trace back to one sample, sequenced in a study of shared clonotypes between healthy human individuals. The method was immunoSEQ multiplex PCR; TCRdb's version includes in-frame clones alone and lacks a portion of them. Altogether 1.6 million or so clones are present, just under 99% being singletons, with the ten largest covering approximately 0.38%. Sequenced: naive CD4+ T cells sorted from blood. Subset meaning: CD45RA+ positively selected. Every receptor here comes from a man aged 25-45 years in good health.

Details on this clone: This sample includes further DNA sequences coding for the same CDR3. The chain carries TRBV7-8 and TRBJ1-1, with D hard to call. Germline values: CDR1 SGHVS, CDR2 FQNEAQ. The V gene lost 1 base and the J gene lost 1 base, with 4 bases spanning the gap. The CDR3 sequence is 13 residues long. Written as DNA, the CDR3 is TGTGCCAGCAGCTTAGGAAGGAACACTGAAGCTTTCTTT. It encodes CASSLGRNTEAFF.

This chain joins TRBV5-4 and TRBJ2-6; weak D call: TRBD2 (5 bases). Germline V CDR1 and CDR2: SGHNT, YYREEE (reference sequence). Trimming cost V 4 bases and J 0 bases, with 8 bases left between them. This CDR3 region has 15 residues. The CDR3 sequence: CASSRRGSGANVLTF. CDR3 in DNA: TGTGCCAGCAGCCGCCGGGGCTCTGGGGCCAACGTCCTGACTTTC. The full variable domain, rest sourced from reference TRBV5-4 and TRBJ2-6, is ETGVTQSPTHLIKTRGQQVTLRCSSQSGHNTVSWYQQALGQGPQFIFQYYREEENGRGNFPPRFSGLQFPNYSSELNVNALELDDSALYLCASSRRGSGANVLTFGAGSRLTVL.

The count of this clone is one. This sample includes further DNA sequences coding for the same CDR3. V usage is TRBV6-5 and J usage is TRBJ1-2; 9 nucleotides align to TRBD1. The CDR3 length is 14 residues. CDR1 MNHEY and CDR2 SVGAGI come from the germline V gene. V was clipped by 2 bases and J by 7 bases; unmatched bases: 5. The CDR3 sequence is CASSYLGTGSGYTF. The CDR3 bases are TGTGCCAGCAGTTACCTTGGGACAGGGTCTGGCTACACCTTC.

The rearrangement joins TRBV19 to TRBJ2-7, with 8 bases aligning to TRBD1. Germline loops: CDR1 LNHDA, CDR2 SQIVND (reference sequence). J lost 3 bases, V lost 3 bases, and 10 bases had no gene match. CDR3 length equals 16 residues. CDR3 coding DNA: TGTGCCAGTAGTATTGCCGCAGGACAGGGCCTCTACGAGCAGTACTTC. Protein product: CASSIAAGQGLYEQYF.

The V gene is TRBV28, the J gene TRBJ2-7; D not resolved. V was shortened by 5 bases and J by 3 bases, with 11 bases between the two germline ends. CDR3 size: 13 residues. The germline CDR1 and CDR2 sequences are MDHEN and SYDVKM. In DNA form, the CDR3 reads TGTGCCAGCAGTGGAATGGGCCTCTACGAGCAGTACTTC. As protein: CASSGMGLYEQYF. Filled out from reference TRBV28 and TRBJ2-7, the complete variable domain reads DVKVTQSSRYLVKRTGEKVFLECVQDMDHENMFWYRQDPGLGLRLIYFSYDVKMKEKGDIPEGYSVSREKKERFSLILESASTNQTSMYLCASSGMGLYEQYFGPGTRLTVT.

The chain combines TRBV28 with TRBJ1-1, with D perhaps TRBD1 (6 bases). This CDR3 comprises 14 residues. Per germline, CDR1 MDHEN and CDR2 SYDVKM. The V end lost 4 bases, the J end lost 0 bases, and 9 bases lay between the germline ends. The chain's CDR3 is CASSSRTVNTEAFF. Written as DNA, the CDR3 is TGTGCCAGCAGTTCCCGGACAGTGAACACTGAAGCTTTCTTT.

The rearrangement uses TRBV28 and TRBJ1-1, with D possibly being TRBD1 (5 bases). Trimming removed 6 bases at V and 0 bases at J, with 14 bases between. Germline V lookup: CDR1 MDHEN, CDR2 SYDVKM. This CDR3 region has 15 residues. This CDR3 reads CASRSETVMNTEAFF. The CDR3 nucleotides read TGTGCCAGCAGATCTGAGACAGTCATGAACACTGAAGCTTTCTTT. Full variable domain (missing parts from reference TRBV28 and TRBJ1-1): DVKVTQSSRYLVKRTGEKVFLECVQDMDHENMFWYRQDPGLGLRLIYFSYDVKMKEKGDIPEGYSVSREKKERFSLILESASTNQTSMYLCASRSETVMNTEAFFGQGTRLTVV.

The rearrangement uses TRBV18 and TRBJ2-6, with a tentative D call TRBD1 (6 bases). Germline V lookup: CDR1 KGHSH, CDR2 LQKENI. The CDR3 totals 18 residues. V was cut by 4 bases and J by 0 bases, with 16 bases left in between. CDR3 coding DNA: TGTGCCAGCTCACTCCCGGGGACAAAGGGCTCTGGGGCCAACGTCCTGACTTTC. The encoded protein is CASSLPGTKGSGANVLTF.

The chain couples TRBV5-4 to TRBJ2-2; 8 nucleotides line up with TRBD2. The CDR3 length is 16 residues. Losses at the gene ends were 0 bases for V and 6 bases for J; bases not matched to a gene: 7. The germline V gene has CDR1 SGHNT and CDR2 YYREEE (reference sequence). The DNA for the CDR3 is TGTGCCAGCAGCTTGGATTTAGCGGGAAGGGCCGGGGAGCTGTTTTTT. It translates to CASSLDLAGRAGELFF. Combining the CDR3 with reference TRBV5-4 and TRBJ2-2 gives the whole variable domain ETGVTQSPTHLIKTRGQQVTLRCSSQSGHNTVSWYQQALGQGPQFIFQYYREEENGRGNFPPRFSGLQFPNYSSELNVNALELDDSALYLCASSLDLAGRAGELFFGEGSRLTVL.

The chain is built from TRBV7-8 and TRBJ2-3; possibly TRBD2 for D (5 bases). The CDR3 is 16 amino acids. Trimming took off 1 base at V and 6 bases at J, with 17 bases between the two ends. Germline loops: CDR1 SGHVS, CDR2 FQNEAQ. In nucleotides, the CDR3 is TGTGCCAGCAGCTTAGGCTCGGTAATGTCGGGGGATACGCAGTATTTT. This encodes CASSLGSVMSGDTQYF.

V is TRBV21-1 and J is TRBJ1-5. TRBV21-1 is given as a pseudogene. This CDR3 is built from 15 residues. The CDR3 loop is CASSKGDGGKEPQHF. The CDR3 DNA is TGTGCCAGCAGCAAGGGGGACGGTGGGAAAGAGCCCCAGCATTTT.

The J gene is TRBJ2-7, the V gene TRBV6-5; possibly TRBD1 for D (6 bases). Germline CDR1 and CDR2: MNHEY and SVGAGI. The CDR3 consists of 13 residues. Between the trimmed V and J ends, which lost 5 bases and 3 bases, there was a span of 11 bases. The DNA of the CDR3 is TGTGCCAGCAGTCAAGCGGACAGCTACGAGCAGTACTTC. Residues: CASSQADSYEQYF.

The chain recombines TRBV18 with TRBJ2-1; 8 bases fit TRBD1. CDR3 length: 14 amino acids. Germline V gene sequence: CDR1 KGHSH, CDR2 LQKENI. V was pared by 6 bases and J by 8 bases, with 9 bases of the junction left unmatched. For the CDR3, the DNA is TGTGCCAGCTCTGGACAGGGTGGTCGGGATGAGCAGTTCTTC. Its protein product is CASSGQGGRDEQFF.

This chain joins TRBV2 and TRBJ1-1; D is undetermined. Germline V gene lookup returns CDR1 SNHLY and CDR2 FYNNEI. This CDR3 comprises 12 residues. V gave up 5 bases and J gave up 0 bases, with 4 bases separating them. This CDR3 is CASSTVNTEAFF. The CDR3 region has the DNA TGTGCCAGCAGTACGGTGAACACTGAAGCTTTCTTT.

V and J are TRBV5-1 and TRBJ2-1, with 9 bases aligning to TRBD2. The CDR3 sequence is 13 residues long. Per the germline V gene, CDR1 is SGHRS and CDR2 is YFSETQ. V trimming: 4 bases; J trimming: 9 bases; junction bases outside the gene matches: 5. The DNA for the CDR3 is TGCGCCAGCAGCCCTAGTAGCGGGAGTGAGCAGTTCTTC. Its translation is CASSPSSGSEQFF.

The CDR3 region is CASSRERSYNEQFF. DNA of the CDR3: TGCGCCAGCAGCCGAGAACGCTCCTACAATGAGCAGTTCTTC. The V and J genes are TRBV4-1 and TRBJ2-1, with D hard to call. CDR1 and CDR2 (germline): MGHRA, YSYEKL. Trimming shortened V by 4 bases and J by 0 bases, and 7 bases separated the two germline ends. The CDR3 is 14 amino acids.

The rearrangement joins TRBV4-2 to TRBJ2-2; tentative D call: TRBD1 (6 bases). The CDR3 spans 17 residues. V was clipped by 0 bases and J by 1 base, with 12 bases between them. Germline CDR1 reads LGHNA; CDR2 reads YNFKEQ. CDR3 coding DNA: TGTGCCAGCAGCCAAGATCCACAGGGCAGGAACACCGGGGAGCTGTTTTTT. Residues: CASSQDPQGRNTGELFF.

Concerning this clone itself: One end of the junction fails to match germline, which may point to a read error. The V gene is TRBV7-7, the J gene TRBJ2-5, with D maybe TRBD2 (6 bases). This CDR3 region has 14 residues. Germline V gives CDR1 SSHAT, CDR2 FNYEAQ (reference sequence). This CDR3 is CASSLGGAAETQYF. DNA for the CDR3: TGTGCTAGCAGCTTAGGAGGGGCTGCAGAGACCCAGTACTTC.

The V and J genes are TRBV10-1 and TRBJ2-7; D is tentatively TRBD1 or TRBD2 (5 bases each). This CDR3 region has 16 residues. V lost 3 bases, J lost 3 bases, and 18 bases lay in between. Germline CDR1 is WNHNN and CDR2 is SYGVQD (reference sequence). CDR3 residues: CASSEPPMGVIYEQYF. CDR3 coding DNA: TGCGCCAGCAGTGAACCCCCCATGGGGGTAATCTACGAGCAGTACTTC.

The chain couples TRBV7-2 to TRBJ2-1; 9 bases are shared with TRBD1. There are 15 residues in the CDR3. Germline CDR1 reads SGHTA; CDR2 reads FQGNSA. V lost 5 bases to trimming and J lost 1 base; unmatched junction nucleotides: 3. The CDR3 is CASSQDRGSYNEQFF. The CDR3 bases are TGTGCCAGCAGCCAAGACAGGGGGTCCTACAATGAGCAGTTCTTC.

The chain has TRBV14 and TRBJ2-1, with 10 nucleotides matching TRBD2. The CDR3 runs 14 residues. The junction had 3 bases not matched to a gene; V was cut back by 5 bases and J by 5 bases. The V gene's germline CDR1 is SGHDN and CDR2 FVKESK. This CDR3 reads CASSLAGGNNEQFF. CDR3 in DNA: TGTGCCAGCAGCTTAGCGGGAGGTAACAATGAGCAGTTCTTC.

This chain uses TRBV19 with TRBJ1-2, with D uncertain. The length of the CDR3 is 14 residues. Between the trimmed V and J ends, which lost 7 bases and 5 bases, there was a span of 17 bases. CDR1 and CDR2 from the germline V gene are LNHDA and SQIVND (reference sequence). The CDR3 loop is CASKSQAELYGYTF. As DNA, the CDR3 is TGTGCCAGTAAATCGCAGGCGGAACTTTATGGCTACACCTTC.

The chain couples TRBV11-2 to TRBJ2-1, with TRBD2 identical over 12 bases. CDR3 length: 18 residues. Germline-derived CDR1 and CDR2 are SGHAT and FQNNGV. After removal of 5 bases from V and 0 bases from J, the junction contained 8 bases not matched to a gene. CDR3 sequence (DNA): TGTGCCAGCAGCGCCGGGACTAGCGGGTGGAGCTCCTACAATGAGCAGTTCTTC. It yields the protein CASSAGTSGWSSYNEQFF.

CDR3 region: CASRGQGEDYGYTF. Here the CDR3 DNA reads TGTGCCAGCAGAGGACAGGGGGAAGACTATGGCTACACCTTC. This chain connects TRBV28 to TRBJ1-2, with TRBD1 identical over 10 bases. The CDR3 runs to 14 residues. With V trimmed by 6 bases and J by 3 bases, 4 bases remained unmatched. Germline lookup yields CDR1 MDHEN and CDR2 SYDVKM.

Note on this clone: This same CDR3 is encoded by further DNA sequences in the sample. The rearrangement joins TRBV2 to TRBJ2-1, with 12 bases that match TRBD2. CDR1 is SNHLY, CDR2 FYNNEI, per germline. This CDR3 has 15 residues. V trimming: 9 bases; J trimming: 6 bases; junction bases outside the gene matches: 9. The DNA of the CDR3 is TGTGCCAGTTCTGAACTAGCGGGAGGCCCCAATGAGCAGTTCTTC. Residues: CASSELAGGPNEQFF.